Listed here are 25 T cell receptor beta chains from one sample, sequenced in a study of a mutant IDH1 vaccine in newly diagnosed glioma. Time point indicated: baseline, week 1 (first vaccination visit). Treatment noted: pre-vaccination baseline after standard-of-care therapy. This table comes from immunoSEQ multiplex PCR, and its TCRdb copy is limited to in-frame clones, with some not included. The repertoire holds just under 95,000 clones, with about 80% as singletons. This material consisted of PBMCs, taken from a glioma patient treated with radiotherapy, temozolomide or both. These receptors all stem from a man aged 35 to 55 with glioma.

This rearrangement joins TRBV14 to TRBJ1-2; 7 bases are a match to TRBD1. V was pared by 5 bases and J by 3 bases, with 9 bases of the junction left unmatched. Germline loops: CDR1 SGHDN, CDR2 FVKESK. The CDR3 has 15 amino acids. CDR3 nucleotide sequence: TGTGCCAGCAGCTCACAACAGGGGTTCTACTATGGCTACACCTTC. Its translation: CASSSQQGFYYGYTF.

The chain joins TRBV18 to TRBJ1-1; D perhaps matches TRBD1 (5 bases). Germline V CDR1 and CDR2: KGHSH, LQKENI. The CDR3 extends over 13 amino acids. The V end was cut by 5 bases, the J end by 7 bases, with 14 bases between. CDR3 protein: CASSGREGGEAFF. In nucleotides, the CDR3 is TGTGCCAGCTCAGGCAGGGAGGGAGGTGAAGCTTTCTTT. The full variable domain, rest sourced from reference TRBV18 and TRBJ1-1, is NAGVMQNPRHLVRRRGQEARLRCSPMKGHSHVYWYRQLPEEGLKFMVYLQKENIIDESGMPKERFSAEFPKEGPSILRIQQVVRGDSAAYFCASSGREGGEAFFGQGTRLTVV.

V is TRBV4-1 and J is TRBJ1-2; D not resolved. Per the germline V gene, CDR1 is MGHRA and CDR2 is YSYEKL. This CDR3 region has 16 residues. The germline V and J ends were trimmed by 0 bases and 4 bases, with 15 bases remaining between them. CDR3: CASSQDRGYVGYGYTF. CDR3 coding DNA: TGCGCCAGCAGCCAAGATCGCGGTTACGTTGGCTATGGCTACACCTTC.

CDR3 in amino acids: CASSLRGSTDTQYF. The CDR3 coding sequence is TGTGCCAGCTCACTGAGGGGGAGCACAGATACGCAGTATTTT. The chain links TRBV18 to TRBJ2-3, with D possibly TRBD1 on 6 matching bases. Germline CDR1 and CDR2: KGHSH and LQKENI. This CDR3 spans 14 amino acids. Trimming pared 4 bases from V and 0 bases from J, leaving 8 bases between.

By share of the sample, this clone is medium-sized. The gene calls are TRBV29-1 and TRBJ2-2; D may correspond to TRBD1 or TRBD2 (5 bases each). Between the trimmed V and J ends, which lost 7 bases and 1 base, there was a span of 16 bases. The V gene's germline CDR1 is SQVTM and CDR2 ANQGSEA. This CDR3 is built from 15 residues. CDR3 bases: TGCAGCGCTGTAACCGGGACGGTGAACACCGGGGAGCTGTTTTTT. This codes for CSAVTGTVNTGELFF.

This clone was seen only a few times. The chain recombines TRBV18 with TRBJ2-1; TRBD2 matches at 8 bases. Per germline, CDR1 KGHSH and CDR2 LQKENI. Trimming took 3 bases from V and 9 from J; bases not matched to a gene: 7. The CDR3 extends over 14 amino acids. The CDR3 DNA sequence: TGTGCCAGCTCACCCGCTAGCGGGCCCGTTGAGCAGTTCTTC. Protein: CASSPASGPVEQFF.

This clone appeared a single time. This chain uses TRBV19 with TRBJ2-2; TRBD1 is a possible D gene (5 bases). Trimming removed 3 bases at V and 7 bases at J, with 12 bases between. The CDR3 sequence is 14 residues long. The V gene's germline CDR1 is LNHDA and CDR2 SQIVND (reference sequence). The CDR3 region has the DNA TGTGCCAGTAGTATTGCCAGGGTTAGCGGGGAGCTGTTTTTT. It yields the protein CASSIARVSGELFF.

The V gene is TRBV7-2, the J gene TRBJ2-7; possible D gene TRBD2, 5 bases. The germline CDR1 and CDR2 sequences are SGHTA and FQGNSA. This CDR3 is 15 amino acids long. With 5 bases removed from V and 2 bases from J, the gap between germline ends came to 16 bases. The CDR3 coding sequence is TGTGCCAGCAGCCAGACGGGCGGGTCCCCCTACGAGCAGTACTTC. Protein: CASSQTGGSPYEQYF.

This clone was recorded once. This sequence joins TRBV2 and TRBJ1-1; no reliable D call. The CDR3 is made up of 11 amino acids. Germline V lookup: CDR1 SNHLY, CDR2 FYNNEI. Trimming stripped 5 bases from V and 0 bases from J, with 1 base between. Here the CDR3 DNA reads TGTGCCAGCAGTCTGAACACTGAAGCTTTCTTT. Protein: CASSLNTEAFF.

CDR3 protein: CASSHPSGQGTYEQYF. Here the CDR3 DNA reads TGTGCCAGCAGCCATCCCTCGGGACAGGGTACCTACGAGCAGTACTTC. The chain employs TRBV4-2 and TRBJ2-5, with 9 bases lining up with TRBD1. Near its end, the DNA agrees better with TRBJ2-7, so the J call may be wrong. The CDR3 length is 16 residues. Germline-derived CDR1 and CDR2 are LGHNA and YNFKEQ.

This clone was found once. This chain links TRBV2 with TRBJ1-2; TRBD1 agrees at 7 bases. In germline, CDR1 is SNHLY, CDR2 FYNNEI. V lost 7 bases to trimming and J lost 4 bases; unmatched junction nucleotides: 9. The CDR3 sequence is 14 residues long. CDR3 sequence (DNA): TGTGCCAGCATCCTTGACAGGGCCCTCTATGGCTACACCTTC. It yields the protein CASILDRALYGYTF.

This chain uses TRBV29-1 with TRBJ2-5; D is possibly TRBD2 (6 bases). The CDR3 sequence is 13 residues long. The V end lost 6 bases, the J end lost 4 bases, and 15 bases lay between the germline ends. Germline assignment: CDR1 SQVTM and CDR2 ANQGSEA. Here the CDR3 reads CSVGTGGGETQYF. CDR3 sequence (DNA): TGCAGCGTAGGGACCGGGGGAGGAGAGACCCAGTACTTC.

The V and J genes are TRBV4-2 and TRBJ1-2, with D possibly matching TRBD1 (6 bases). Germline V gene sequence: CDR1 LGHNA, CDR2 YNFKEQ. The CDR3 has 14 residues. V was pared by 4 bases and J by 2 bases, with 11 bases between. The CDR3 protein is CASSRGQNNYGYTF. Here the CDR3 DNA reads TGTGCCAGCAGCCGGGGGCAGAACAACTATGGCTACACCTTC.

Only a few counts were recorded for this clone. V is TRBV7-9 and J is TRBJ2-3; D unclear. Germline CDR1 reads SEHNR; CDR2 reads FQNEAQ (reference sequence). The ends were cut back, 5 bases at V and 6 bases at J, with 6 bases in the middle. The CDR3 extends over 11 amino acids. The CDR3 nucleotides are TGTGCCAGCAGCCCCCAGGATACGCAGTATTTT. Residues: CASSPQDTQYF.

The CDR3 nucleotides read TGTGCCAGCAGTTGGGGGCAGGCTAATTCACCCCTCCACTTT. It is translated as CASSWGQANSPLHF. This chain connects TRBV27 to TRBJ1-6; D perhaps matches TRBD1 (6 bases). Germline-derived CDR1 and CDR2 are MNHEY and SMNVEV (reference sequence). There are 14 residues in the CDR3. V lost 4 bases, J lost 6 bases, and 10 bases lay in between.

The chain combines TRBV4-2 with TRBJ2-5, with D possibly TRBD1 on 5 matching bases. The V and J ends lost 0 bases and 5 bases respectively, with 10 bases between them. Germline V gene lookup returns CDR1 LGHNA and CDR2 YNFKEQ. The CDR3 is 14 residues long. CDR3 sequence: CASSQDSGLETQYF. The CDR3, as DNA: TGTGCCAGCAGCCAAGATTCAGGGTTGGAGACCCAGTACTTC.

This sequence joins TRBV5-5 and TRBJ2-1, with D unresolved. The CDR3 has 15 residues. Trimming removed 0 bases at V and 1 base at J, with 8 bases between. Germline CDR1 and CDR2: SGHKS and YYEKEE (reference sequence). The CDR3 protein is CASSLVASSYNEQFF. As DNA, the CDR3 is TGTGCCAGCAGCTTGGTTGCCAGTTCCTACAATGAGCAGTTCTTC.

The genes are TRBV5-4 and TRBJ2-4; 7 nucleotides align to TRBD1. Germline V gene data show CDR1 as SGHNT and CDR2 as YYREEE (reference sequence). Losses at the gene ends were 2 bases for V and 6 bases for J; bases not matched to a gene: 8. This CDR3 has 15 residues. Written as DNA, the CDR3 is TGTGCCAGCAGCTTTGCAGGGGGATTCGGAAACATTCAGTACTTC. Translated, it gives CASSFAGGFGNIQYF.

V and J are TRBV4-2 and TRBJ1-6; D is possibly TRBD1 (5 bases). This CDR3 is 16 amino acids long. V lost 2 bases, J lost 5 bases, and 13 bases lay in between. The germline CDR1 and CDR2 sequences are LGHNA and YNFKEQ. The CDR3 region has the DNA TGTGCCAGCAGCCAACAAGGGTGGGGGGATAATTCACCCCTCCACTTT. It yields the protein CASSQQGWGDNSPLHF.

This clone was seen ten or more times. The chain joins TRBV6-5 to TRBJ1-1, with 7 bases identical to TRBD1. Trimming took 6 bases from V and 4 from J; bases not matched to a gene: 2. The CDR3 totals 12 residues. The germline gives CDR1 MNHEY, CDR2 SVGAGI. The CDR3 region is CASRQGFTEAFF. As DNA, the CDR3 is TGTGCCAGCAGACAGGGGTTCACTGAAGCTTTCTTT.

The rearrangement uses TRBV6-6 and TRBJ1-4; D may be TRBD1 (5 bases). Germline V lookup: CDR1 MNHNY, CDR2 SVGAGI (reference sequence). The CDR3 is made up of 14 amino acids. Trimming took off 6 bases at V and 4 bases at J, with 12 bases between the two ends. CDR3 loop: CASSRDLGNEKLFF. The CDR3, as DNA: TGTGCCAGCAGCCGGGACCTTGGTAATGAAAAACTGTTTTTT.

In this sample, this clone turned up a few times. The CDR3 region is CAWNSGPANTEAFF. CDR3 DNA: TGTGCCTGGAATAGCGGACCGGCGAACACTGAAGCTTTCTTT. The gene calls are TRBV30 and TRBJ1-1; no reliable D call. CDR3 length: 14 amino acids. V was clipped by 4 bases and J by 1 base, with 13 bases between them. Germline-derived CDR1 and CDR2 are GTSNPN and SVGIG (reference sequence).

The CDR3 is CASSSNQPQHF. The CDR3 DNA follows: TGTGCCAGCAGTTCGAATCAGCCCCAGCATTTT. The V and J genes are TRBV2 and TRBJ1-5; no clear D gene. Germline-derived CDR1 and CDR2 are SNHLY and FYNNEI. Between the trimmed V and J ends, which lost 5 bases and 4 bases, there was a span of 3 bases. This CDR3 region has 11 residues.

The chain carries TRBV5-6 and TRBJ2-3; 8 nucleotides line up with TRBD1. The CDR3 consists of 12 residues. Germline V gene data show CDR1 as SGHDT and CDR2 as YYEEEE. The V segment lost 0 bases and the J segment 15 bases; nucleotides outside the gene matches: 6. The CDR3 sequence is CASSLADRVGYF. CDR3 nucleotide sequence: TGTGCCAGCAGCTTGGCGGACAGGGTGGGATATTTT.

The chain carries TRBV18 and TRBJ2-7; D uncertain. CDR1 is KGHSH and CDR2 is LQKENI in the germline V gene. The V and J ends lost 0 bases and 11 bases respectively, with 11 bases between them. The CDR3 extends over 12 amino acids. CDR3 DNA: TGTGCCAGCTCACCACCAGTAGGTCCAGAGTACTTC. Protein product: CASSPPVGPEYF.